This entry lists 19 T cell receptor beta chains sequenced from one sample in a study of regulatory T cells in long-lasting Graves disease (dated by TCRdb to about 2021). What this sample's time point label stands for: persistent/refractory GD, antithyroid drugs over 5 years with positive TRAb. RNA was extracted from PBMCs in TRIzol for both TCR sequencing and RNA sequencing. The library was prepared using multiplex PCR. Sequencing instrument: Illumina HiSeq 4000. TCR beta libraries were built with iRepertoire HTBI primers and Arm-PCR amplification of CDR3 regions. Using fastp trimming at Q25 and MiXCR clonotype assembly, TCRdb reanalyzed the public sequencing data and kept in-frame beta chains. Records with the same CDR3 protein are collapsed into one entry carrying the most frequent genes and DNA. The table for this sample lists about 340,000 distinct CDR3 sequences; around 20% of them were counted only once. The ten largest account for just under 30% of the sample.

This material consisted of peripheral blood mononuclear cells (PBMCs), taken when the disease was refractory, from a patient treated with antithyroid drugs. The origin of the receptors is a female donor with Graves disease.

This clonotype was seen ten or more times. The DNA of the CDR3 is TGTGCCAGCAGCCCGAGCGGGAGGGCTCGAGAGACCCAGTACTTC. Protein: CASSPSGRARETQYF. J is TRBJ2-5 and V is TRBV7-8; 10 bases fit TRBD2. After removal of 5 bases from V and 4 bases from J, the junction contained 7 bases not matched to a gene. CDR1 and CDR2 from the germline V gene are SGHVS and FQNEAQ. This CDR3 is 15 amino acids long.

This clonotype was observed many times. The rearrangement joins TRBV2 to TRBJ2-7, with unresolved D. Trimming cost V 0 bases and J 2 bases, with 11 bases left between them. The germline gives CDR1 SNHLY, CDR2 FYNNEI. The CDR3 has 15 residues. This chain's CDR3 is CASSEAFVSTYEQYF. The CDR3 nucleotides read TGTGCCAGCAGTGAAGCGTTCGTATCGACCTACGAGCAGTACTTC.

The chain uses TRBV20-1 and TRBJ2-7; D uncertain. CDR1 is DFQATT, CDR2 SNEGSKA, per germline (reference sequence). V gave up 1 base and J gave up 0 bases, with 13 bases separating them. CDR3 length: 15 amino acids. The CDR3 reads CSARAPRPSSYEQYF. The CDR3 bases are TGCAGTGCTAGAGCGCCAAGACCGAGCTCCTACGAGCAGTACTTC.

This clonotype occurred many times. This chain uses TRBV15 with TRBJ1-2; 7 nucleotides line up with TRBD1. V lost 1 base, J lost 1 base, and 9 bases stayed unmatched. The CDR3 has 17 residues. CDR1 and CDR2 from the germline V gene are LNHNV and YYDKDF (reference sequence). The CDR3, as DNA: TGTGCCACCAGCAGAGGGATCGGGACAGCGATTAACTATGGCTACACCTTC. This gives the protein CATSRGIGTAINYGYTF.

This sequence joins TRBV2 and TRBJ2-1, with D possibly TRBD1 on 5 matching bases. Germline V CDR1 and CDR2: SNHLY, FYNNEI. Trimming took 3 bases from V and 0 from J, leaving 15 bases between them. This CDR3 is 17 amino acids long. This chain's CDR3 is CASSEGQGFHSYNEQFF. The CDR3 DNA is TGTGCCAGCAGTGAGGGTCAGGGCTTTCACTCCTACAATGAGCAGTTCTTC.

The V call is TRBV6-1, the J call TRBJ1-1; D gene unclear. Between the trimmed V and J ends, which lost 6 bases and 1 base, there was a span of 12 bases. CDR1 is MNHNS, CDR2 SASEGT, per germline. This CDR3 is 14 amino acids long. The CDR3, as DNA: TGTGCCAGCAGCGACGAGGGTGAGAACACTGAAGCTTTCTTT. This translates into CASSDEGENTEAFF.

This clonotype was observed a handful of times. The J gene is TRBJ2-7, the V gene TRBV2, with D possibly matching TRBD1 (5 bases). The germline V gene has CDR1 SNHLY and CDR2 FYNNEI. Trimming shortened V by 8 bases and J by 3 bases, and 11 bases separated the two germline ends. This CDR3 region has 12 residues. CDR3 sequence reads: CASQDTYYEQYF. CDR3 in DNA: TGTGCCAGCCAGGACACTTACTACGAGCAGTACTTC.

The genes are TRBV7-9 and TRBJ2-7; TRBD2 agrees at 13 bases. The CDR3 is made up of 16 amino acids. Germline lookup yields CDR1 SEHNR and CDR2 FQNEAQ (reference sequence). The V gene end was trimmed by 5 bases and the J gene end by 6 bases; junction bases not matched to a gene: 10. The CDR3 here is CASSAPGTSGTGEQYF. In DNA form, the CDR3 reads TGTGCCAGCAGCGCCCCCGGGACTAGCGGGACAGGCGAGCAGTACTTC.

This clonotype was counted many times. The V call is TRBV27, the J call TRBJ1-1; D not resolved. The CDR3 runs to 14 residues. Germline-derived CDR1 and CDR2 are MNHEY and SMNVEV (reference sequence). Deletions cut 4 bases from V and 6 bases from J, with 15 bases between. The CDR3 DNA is TGTGCCAGCAGTTCCCGACCCCGGTGGGCTGAAGCTTTCTTT. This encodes CASSSRPRWAEAFF.

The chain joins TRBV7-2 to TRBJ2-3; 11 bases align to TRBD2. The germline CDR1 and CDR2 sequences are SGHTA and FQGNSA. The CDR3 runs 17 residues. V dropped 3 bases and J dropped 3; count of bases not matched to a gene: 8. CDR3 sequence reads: CASSFRLAGSSTDTQYF. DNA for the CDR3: TGTGCCAGCAGCTTTAGACTAGCGGGGTCTTCAACAGATACGCAGTATTTT. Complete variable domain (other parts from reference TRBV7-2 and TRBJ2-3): GAGVSQSPSNKVTEKGKDVELRCDPISGHTALYWYRQSLGQGLEFLIYFQGNSAPDKSGLPSDRFSAERTGGSVSTLTIQRTQQEDSAVYLCASSFRLAGSSTDTQYFGPGTRLTVL.

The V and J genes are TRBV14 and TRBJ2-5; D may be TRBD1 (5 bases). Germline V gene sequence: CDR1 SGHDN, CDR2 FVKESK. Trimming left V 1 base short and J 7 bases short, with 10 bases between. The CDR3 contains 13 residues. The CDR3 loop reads CASSQVLQGTQYF. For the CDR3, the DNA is TGTGCCAGCAGCCAAGTCCTCCAGGGGACCCAGTACTTC.

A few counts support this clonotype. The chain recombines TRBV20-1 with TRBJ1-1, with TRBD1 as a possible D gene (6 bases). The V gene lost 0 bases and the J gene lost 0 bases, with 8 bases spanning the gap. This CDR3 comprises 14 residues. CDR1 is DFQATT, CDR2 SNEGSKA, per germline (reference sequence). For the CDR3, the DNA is TGCAGTGCTAGAGACCAGGGGTTGAACACTGAAGCTTTCTTT. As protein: CSARDQGLNTEAFF.

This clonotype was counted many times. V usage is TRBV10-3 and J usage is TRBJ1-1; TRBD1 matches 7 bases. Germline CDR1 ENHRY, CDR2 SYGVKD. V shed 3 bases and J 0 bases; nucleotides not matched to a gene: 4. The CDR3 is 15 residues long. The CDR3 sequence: CAISEVGTVNTEAFF. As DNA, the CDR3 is TGTGCCATCAGTGAAGTCGGGACAGTGAACACTGAAGCTTTCTTT.

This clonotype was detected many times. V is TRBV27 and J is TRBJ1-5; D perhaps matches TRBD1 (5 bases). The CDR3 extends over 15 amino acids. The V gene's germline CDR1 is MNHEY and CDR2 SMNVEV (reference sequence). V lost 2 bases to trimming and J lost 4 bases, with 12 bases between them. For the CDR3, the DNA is TGTGCCAGCAGTTTAGGGGCAGGTCATAATCAGCCCCAGCATTTT. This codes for CASSLGAGHNQPQHF.

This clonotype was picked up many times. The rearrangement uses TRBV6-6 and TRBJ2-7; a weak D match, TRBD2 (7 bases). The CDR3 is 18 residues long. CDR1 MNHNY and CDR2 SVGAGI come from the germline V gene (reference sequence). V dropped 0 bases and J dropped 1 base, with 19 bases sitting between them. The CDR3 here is CASSYSVGGASGSYEQYF. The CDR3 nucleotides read TGTGCCAGCAGTTACTCGGTGGGGGGGGCTAGCGGTTCCTACGAGCAGTACTTC.

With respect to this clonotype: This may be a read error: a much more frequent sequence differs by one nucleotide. CDR3 sequence reads: CSVFRGYERYF. The CDR3 coding sequence is TGCAGTGTTTTCAGGGGTTACGAGCGGTACTTC. The chain couples TRBV20-1 to TRBJ2-7, with D possibly TRBD1 on 6 matching bases. In germline, CDR1 is DFQATT, CDR2 SNEGSKA (reference sequence). CDR3 length equals 11 residues.

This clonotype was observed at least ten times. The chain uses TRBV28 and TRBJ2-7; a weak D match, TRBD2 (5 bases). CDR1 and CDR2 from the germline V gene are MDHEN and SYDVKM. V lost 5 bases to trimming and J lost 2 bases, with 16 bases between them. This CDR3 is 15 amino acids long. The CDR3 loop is CASSGRGRSTYEQYF. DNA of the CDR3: TGTGCCAGCAGTGGGAGAGGACGGTCTACCTACGAGCAGTACTTC.

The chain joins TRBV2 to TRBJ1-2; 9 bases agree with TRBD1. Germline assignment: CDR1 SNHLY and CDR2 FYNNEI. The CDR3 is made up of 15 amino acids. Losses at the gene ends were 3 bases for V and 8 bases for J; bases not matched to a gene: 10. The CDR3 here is CASSELRDRAAGYTF. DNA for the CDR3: TGTGCCAGCAGTGAGCTCCGGGACAGGGCGGCCGGCTACACCTTC.

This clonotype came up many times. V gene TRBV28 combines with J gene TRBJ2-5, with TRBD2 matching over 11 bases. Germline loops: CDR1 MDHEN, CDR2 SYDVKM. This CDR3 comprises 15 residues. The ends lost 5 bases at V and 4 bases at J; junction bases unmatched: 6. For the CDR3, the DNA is TGTGCCAGCAGTACCGGGACTAGCGGTTCAGAGACCCAGTACTTC. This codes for CASSTGTSGSETQYF. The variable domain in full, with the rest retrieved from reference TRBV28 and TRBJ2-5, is DVKVTQSSRYLVKRTGEKVFLECVQDMDHENMFWYRQDPGLGLRLIYFSYDVKMKEKGDIPEGYSVSREKKERFSLILESASTNQTSMYLCASSTGTSGSETQYFGPGTRLLVL.